The sample holds many counts of the clone carrying this TCR beta chain. This specimen comes from a study of T-cell reconstitution after alpha-beta-depleted transplantation in children. Germline CDR1 SGHVS, CDR2 FQNEAQ. CDR3 length equals 18 residues. The V end was cut by 0 bases, the J end by 6 bases, with 20 bases between. Preparation of the TCRbeta library involved a method that used unique molecular identifiers. MiXCR was run by TCRdb on the PCR reads, yielding one entry per CDR3 protein. The sample gives about 22,000 distinct CDR3 sequences, 11% of which show up once; roughly 25% is in the top ten.

This TCR was recovered from a human donor who donated a stem cell graft to a child with chronic granulomatous disease. The chain combines TRBV7-8 with TRBJ2-2; maybe TRBD1 (6 bases). Sequencing was performed on PBMCs from the stem cell graft donor, taken from the stem cell graft. The CDR3 coding sequence is TGTGCCAGCAGCTTAGCGAGCGGTACAGGGCTATCAGCCGGGGAGCTGTTTTTT. It yields the protein CASSLASGTGLSAGELFF.